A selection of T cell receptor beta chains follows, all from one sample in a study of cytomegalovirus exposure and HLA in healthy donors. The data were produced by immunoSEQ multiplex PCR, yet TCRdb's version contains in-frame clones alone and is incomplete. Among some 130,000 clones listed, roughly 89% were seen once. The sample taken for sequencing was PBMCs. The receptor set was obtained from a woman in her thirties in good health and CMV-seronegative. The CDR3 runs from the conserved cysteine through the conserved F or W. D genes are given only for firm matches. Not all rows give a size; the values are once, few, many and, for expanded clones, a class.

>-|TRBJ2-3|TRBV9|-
TGTGCCAGCAGAGGCGGAGATACGCAGTATTTT
CASRGGDTQYF
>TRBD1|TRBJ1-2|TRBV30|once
TGTGCCTGGAGTGTTTTGGGGGCGACAGGGTCGTATGGCTACACCTTC
CAWSVLGATGSYGYTF
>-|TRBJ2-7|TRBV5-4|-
TGTGCCAGCAGCTTGGACTATGGTCTCCCGGAGCAGTACTTC
CASSLDYGLPEQYF
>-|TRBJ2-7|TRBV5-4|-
TGTGCCAGCAGCTTCGGCGGTTACGAGCAGTACTTC
CASSFGGYEQYF
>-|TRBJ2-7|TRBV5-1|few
TGCGCCAGCAGCTTGATGACTAGGGCCTACGAGCAGTACTTC
CASSLMTRAYEQYF
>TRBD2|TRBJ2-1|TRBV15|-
TGTGCCACCGGGTGGGGGGGTGAGCAGTTCTTC
CATGWGGEQFF
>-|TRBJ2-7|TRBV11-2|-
TGTGCCAGCAGCGACTTAGCTCTTTCCTACGAGCAGTACTTC
CASSDLALSYEQYF
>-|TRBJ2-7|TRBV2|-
TGTGCCAGCAGGCCCTTCGGGAAGTACGAGCAGTACTTC
CASRPFGKYEQYF
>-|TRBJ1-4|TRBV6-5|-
TGTGCCAGCAGCTTAGGGAGTTATAATGAAAAACTGTTTTTT
CASSLGSYNEKLFF
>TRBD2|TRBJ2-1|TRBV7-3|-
TGTGCCAGCAGCTTAACCCCGGGGGGGGCGAATGAGCAGTTCTTC
CASSLTPGGANEQFF
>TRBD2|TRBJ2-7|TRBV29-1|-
TGCAGCGTTGAAGGCGGGGGGAACGAGCAGTACTTC
CSVEGGGNEQYF
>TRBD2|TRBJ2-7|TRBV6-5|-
TGTGCCAGCAGTTACTCAGATTCGGGGGGCTACGAGCAGTACTTC
CASSYSDSGGYEQYF
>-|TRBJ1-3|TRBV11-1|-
TGTGCCAGCAGCTCCCGTACAGGACCTGGAAACACCATATATTTT
CASSSRTGPGNTIYF
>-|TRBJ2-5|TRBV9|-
TGTGCCAGCAGCGTAGAAGGAGGGGAAGAGACCCAGTACTTC
CASSVEGGEETQYF
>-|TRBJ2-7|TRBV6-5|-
TGTGCCAGCAGTTACTCGGACAAAAGCTACGAGCAGTACTTC
CASSYSDKSYEQYF
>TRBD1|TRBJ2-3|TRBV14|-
TGTGCCAGCAGCCCAAGGACAGGGTTAGGAGATACGCAGTATTTT
CASSPRTGLGDTQYF
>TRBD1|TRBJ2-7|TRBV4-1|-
TGCGCCAGCAGCGCCCGGGACAGCACCTACGAGCAGTACTTC
CASSARDSTYEQYF